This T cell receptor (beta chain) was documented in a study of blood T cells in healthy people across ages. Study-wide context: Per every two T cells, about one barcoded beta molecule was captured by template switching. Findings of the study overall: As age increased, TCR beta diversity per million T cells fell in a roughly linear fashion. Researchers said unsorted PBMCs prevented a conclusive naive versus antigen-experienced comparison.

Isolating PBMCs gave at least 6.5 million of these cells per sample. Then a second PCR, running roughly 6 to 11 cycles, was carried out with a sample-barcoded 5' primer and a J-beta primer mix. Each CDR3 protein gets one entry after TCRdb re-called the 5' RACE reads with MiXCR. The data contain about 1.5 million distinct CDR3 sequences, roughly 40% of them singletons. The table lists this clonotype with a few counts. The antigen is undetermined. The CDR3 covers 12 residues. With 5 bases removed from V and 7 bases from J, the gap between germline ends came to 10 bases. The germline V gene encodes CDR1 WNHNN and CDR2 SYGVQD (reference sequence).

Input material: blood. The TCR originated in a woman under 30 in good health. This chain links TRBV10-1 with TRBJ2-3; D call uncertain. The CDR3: CASSKGSNTQYF. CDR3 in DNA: TGCGCCAGCAGTAAGGGTTCGAATACGCAGTATTTT.